The 24 T cell receptor beta chains listed next were all sequenced from one sample in a study of low-dose radiotherapy and immunotherapy resistance in tumors. Priming of first-strand cDNA relied on TRAV- and TRBV-specific primers (covering alpha and beta chains). Over about 19 PCR cycles, TCRs were amplified from a constant-region primer and V-primer adapter. A single record per CDR3 protein comes from TCRdb applying MiXCR to the reads. The sample lists around 11,000 distinct CDR3 sequences; around three fifths were seen once. The receptors were sampled from a human donor with advanced metastatic prostate, ovarian, gallbladder or colorectal cancer (not recorded which). This table probably holds off-target reads from a library built for another chain.

V usage is TRBV10-3 and J usage is TRBJ2-1, with 7 bases fitting TRBD2. This CDR3 has 18 amino acids. Germline CDR1 is ENHRY and CDR2 is SYGVKD. With 8 bases clipped from V and 2 bases from J, the junction kept 18 bases outside the gene matches. CDR3 sequence: CAIGGGDSTQVTYNEQFF. For the CDR3, the DNA is TGTGCCATCGGGGGGGGTGACTCGACACAAGTTACCTACAATGAGCAGTTCTTC.

This clonotype came up once. This sequence joins TRBV6-6 and TRBJ2-7; maybe TRBD2 (6 bases). The CDR3 spans 16 residues. Germline V gives CDR1 MNHNY, CDR2 SVGAGI (reference sequence). V was clipped by 0 bases and J by 0 bases, with 12 bases between them. For the CDR3, the DNA is TGTGCCAGCAGTTACTCGTCTAGCGATTACTCCTACGAGCAGTACTTC. Amino acids: CASSYSSSDYSYEQYF.

The chain couples TRBV21-1 to TRBJ1-2; the table's D gene call, TRBD1, was not cross checked with the DNA. TRBV21-1 is given as a pseudogene. The CDR3 spans 16 residues. DNA for the CDR3: TGTGCCAGCAGCAAAAATGGGGGACGGATCGTCCTAGGCTACACCTTC. Its protein product is CASSKNGGRIVLGYTF.

This chain's CDR3 is CASSPSEPLAFF. In nucleotides, the CDR3 is TGTGCCAGCAGTCCCTCCGAGCCCTTAGCTTTCTTT. This chain connects TRBV28 to TRBJ1-1, with D uncertain. Germline V lookup: CDR1 MDHEN, CDR2 SYDVKM. The V gene lost 5 bases and the J gene lost 10 bases, with 14 bases spanning the gap. There are 12 residues in the CDR3.

The chain combines TRBV20-1 with TRBJ1-5; no definite D call. Trimming took 6 bases from V and 6 from J, leaving 15 bases between them. The length of the CDR3 is 13 residues. Germline V gene data show CDR1 as DFQATT and CDR2 as SNEGSKA (reference sequence). In DNA, the CDR3 is TGCAGTGCAACGACCGGGGAGAGTCAGCCCCAGCATTTT. Its protein product is CSATTGESQPQHF.

This CDR3 is CASTPGAYQPQHF. CDR3 in DNA: TGTGCCAGCACCCCAGGGGCCTATCAGCCCCAGCATTTT. The chain employs TRBV2 and TRBJ1-5; a possible D gene is TRBD1 (6 bases). This CDR3 contains 13 residues. The germline V gene has CDR1 SNHLY and CDR2 FYNNEI. With 7 bases removed from V and 5 bases from J, the gap between germline ends came to 12 bases.

The rearrangement links TRBV24-1 to TRBJ1-2, with TRBD1 matching over 7 bases. V gave up 4 bases and J gave up 3 bases; unmatched junction bases: 4. From germline, CDR1 is KGHDR and CDR2 SFDVKD. The CDR3 is 14 residues long. The CDR3 region is CATSEATGYYGYTF. CDR3 DNA sequence: TGTGCCACCAGTGAGGCGACAGGGTACTATGGCTACACCTTC.

Only a few counts were recorded for this clonotype. V is TRBV5-1 and J is TRBJ1-5, with a possible D match to TRBD1 (5 bases). In germline, CDR1 is SGHRS, CDR2 YFSETQ. CDR3 length equals 15 residues. Deletions cut 0 bases from V and 3 bases from J, with 10 bases between. The chain's CDR3 is CASSLDGHNNQPQHF. As DNA, the CDR3 is TGCGCCAGCAGCTTGGACGGACACAACAATCAGCCCCAGCATTTT.

The chain carries TRBV5-6 and TRBJ2-3; TRBD2 matches 11 bases. Germline values: CDR1 SGHDT, CDR2 YYEEEE. This CDR3 has 17 amino acids. Trimming removed 3 bases from V and 3 bases from J; junction bases left unmatched: 9. The CDR3 reads CASSYPGTSGLTDTQYF. As DNA, the CDR3 is TGTGCCAGCAGCTATCCCGGGACTAGCGGCCTTACAGATACGCAGTATTTT.

A word on this clonotype: This is likely a read error, given that the CDR3 carries no conserved phenylalanine or tryptophan at its end. This chain links TRBV30 with TRBJ1-3; possibly TRBD1 for D (5 bases). V gave up 3 bases and J gave up 2 bases, with 17 bases separating them. Germline loops: CDR1 GTSNPN, CDR2 SVGIG (reference sequence). CDR3 length: 16 amino acids. The CDR3 here is CAWSIGRSRAGNTIYL. The CDR3, as DNA: TGTGCCTGGAGCATCGGGAGGAGCAGGGCTGGAAACACCATATATCTT.

The chain couples TRBV14 to TRBJ2-1; 7 bases agree with TRBD1. The germline CDR1 and CDR2 sequences are SGHDN and FVKESK. The ends lost 0 bases at V and 4 bases at J; junction bases unmatched: 3. The CDR3 runs to 15 residues. CDR3 in amino acids: CASSQDSGGYNEQFF. CDR3 in DNA: TGTGCCAGCAGCCAAGATTCAGGGGGATACAATGAGCAGTTCTTC.

This CDR3 reads CASSKQGRGYGYTF. The CDR3 DNA follows: TGTGCCAGCAGTAAACAGGGGAGGGGTTATGGCTACACCTTC. The chain carries TRBV6-2 or TRBV6-3 and TRBJ1-2; TRBD1 agrees at 7 bases. Germline V gene data show CDR1 as MNHEY and CDR2 as SVGEGT. The ends lost 5 bases at V and 5 bases at J; junction bases unmatched: 8. The CDR3 consists of 14 residues.

This clonotype has only a few counts. This rearrangement joins TRBV11-2 to TRBJ1-2; D is unclear. CDR1 is SGHAT, CDR2 FQNNGV, per germline. CDR3 size: 15 residues. V was pared by 4 bases and J by 2 bases, with 14 bases between. The CDR3 loop reads CASSSRLMPNYGYTF. In DNA, the CDR3 is TGTGCCAGCAGCTCCCGTTTAATGCCGAACTATGGCTACACCTTC.

This clonotype was seen only once. The rearrangement joins TRBV6-1 to TRBJ2-1; 7 positions agree with TRBD2. V was pared by 3 bases and J by 5 bases, with 10 bases of the junction left unmatched. This CDR3 region has 16 residues. From germline, CDR1 is MNHNS and CDR2 SASEGT. CDR3 bases: TGTGCCAGCAGTGACGGTGCGGGGAGGGGCCACAATGAGCAGTTCTTC. This translates into CASSDGAGRGHNEQFF.

The chain links TRBV6-2 or TRBV6-3 to TRBJ1-1; no reliable D call. The CDR3 has 13 amino acids. V gave up 6 bases and J gave up 0 bases, with 8 bases separating them. The germline gives CDR1 MNHEY, CDR2 SVGEGT. The CDR3 DNA reads TGTGCCAGCAGGGCTCTCATGAACACTGAAGCTTTCTTT. It is translated as CASRALMNTEAFF.

This clonotype occurred a few times. The V gene is TRBV19, the J gene TRBJ1-2; weak D call: TRBD1 (5 bases). Deletions cut 4 bases from V and 0 bases from J, with 12 bases between. CDR1 is LNHDA, CDR2 SQIVND, per germline (reference sequence). The CDR3 has 15 residues. As DNA, the CDR3 is TGTGCCAGTAGTAATCGGCAGGGCCCTAACTATGGCTACACCTTC. It encodes CASSNRQGPNYGYTF.

The chain couples TRBV28 to TRBJ1-2; maybe TRBD1 (6 bases). V lost 6 bases to trimming and J lost 5 bases, with 16 bases between them. Germline CDR1 is MDHEN and CDR2 is SYDVKM. The CDR3 sequence is 14 residues long. The CDR3 coding sequence is TGTGCCAGCAGCCAGGGGTTGGGGGGGTATGGCTACACCTTC. This sequence encodes CASSQGLGGYGYTF.

The rearrangement links TRBV20-1 to TRBJ1-2; no clear D gene. The V and J ends lost 3 bases and 4 bases respectively, with 9 bases between them. CDR1 and CDR2 from the germline V gene are DFQATT and SNEGSKA (reference sequence). The CDR3 length is 12 residues. This CDR3 is CSASHSVYGYTF. The CDR3 DNA is TGCAGTGCTAGTCACAGCGTCTATGGCTACACCTTC.

This clonotype was picked up one time. The genes are TRBV28 and TRBJ1-5; D ambiguous. Germline V gene data show CDR1 as MDHEN and CDR2 as SYDVKM. CDR3 size: 13 residues. The germline V and J ends were trimmed by 7 bases and 0 bases, with 7 bases remaining between them. The CDR3 here is CASIRGSNQPQHF. The CDR3 region has the DNA TGTGCCAGCATCCGGGGTAGCAATCAGCCCCAGCATTTT. Full variable domain (outside the CDR3, taken from reference TRBV28 and TRBJ1-5): DVKVTQSSRYLVKRTGEKVFLECVQDMDHENMFWYRQDPGLGLRLIYFSYDVKMKEKGDIPEGYSVSREKKERFSLILESASTNQTSMYLCASIRGSNQPQHFGDGTRLSIL.

The table lists this clonotype with a few counts. V and J are TRBV6-2 or TRBV6-3 and TRBJ2-2, with TRBD2 identical over 10 bases. The CDR3 runs to 15 residues. Losses at the gene ends were 5 bases for V and 6 bases for J; bases not matched to a gene: 6. Germline CDR1 MNHEY, CDR2 SVGEGT. The CDR3 reads CASSELAGVSGELFF. Here the CDR3 DNA reads TGTGCCAGCAGTGAGCTAGCGGGAGTATCCGGGGAGCTGTTTTTT.

This clonotype was picked up one time. The chain has TRBV18 and TRBJ1-1; D is possibly TRBD1 (5 bases). The germline CDR1 and CDR2 sequences are KGHSH and LQKENI. V lost 3 bases and J 3 bases, leaving 17 bases between the germline ends. The CDR3 runs 16 residues. The CDR3 DNA follows: TGTGCCAGCTCACCGCTCAGGATAGGGGAAGACACTGAAGCTTTCTTT. This gives the protein CASSPLRIGEDTEAFF.

V and J are TRBV5-4 and TRBJ2-7, with D possibly TRBD2 on 6 matching bases. This CDR3 has 15 amino acids. Germline V gene sequence: CDR1 SGHNT, CDR2 YYREEE (reference sequence). V was pared by 2 bases and J by 5 bases, with 17 bases between. CDR3 coding DNA: TGTGCCAGCAGCTTTTACGGGGAGGCCCGGGACGAGCAGTACTTC. It encodes CASSFYGEARDEQYF.

This clonotype was counted a few times. The chain links TRBV28 to TRBJ1-1, with TRBD1 matching over 7 bases. The CDR3 has 14 amino acids. The germline V gene has CDR1 MDHEN and CDR2 SYDVKM. The V segment lost 7 bases and the J segment 0 bases; nucleotides outside the gene matches: 5. CDR3 in amino acids: CASTTDRVNTEAFF. The CDR3 coding sequence is TGTGCCAGCACAACAGACAGGGTGAACACTGAAGCTTTCTTT.

The chain carries TRBV28 and TRBJ2-5; TRBD1 or TRBD2 may be the D gene (6 bases each). Between the trimmed V and J ends, which lost 3 bases and 2 bases, there was a span of 13 bases. Germline CDR1 and CDR2: MDHEN and SYDVKM. The CDR3 has 15 amino acids. Written as DNA, the CDR3 is TGTGCCAGCAGTTTTGGGGGGCGTAATCAAGAGACCCAGTACTTC. Translating gives CASSFGGRNQETQYF.